A single sample is the source of the 5 T cell receptor beta chains below, sequenced in a study of cytomegalovirus exposure and HLA in healthy donors. The PCR was carried out with 60 Vbeta primers and 13 Jbeta primers. Libraries were prepared by immunoSEQ multiplex PCR; TCRdb keeps only in-frame clonotypes and omits some of them. The data show under 200,000 clones, and the top ten clones hold about 0.79%. Sequencing used PBMCs. These receptors all come from a woman between 18 and 30 years old in good health and CMV-seropositive.

This chain links TRBV11-1 with TRBJ2-5; 10 positions match TRBD1. The CDR3 runs 16 residues. With V trimmed by 2 bases and J by 6 bases, 9 bases remained unmatched. Germline V lookup: CDR1 SGHAT, CDR2 FQDESV (reference sequence). CDR3 sequence: CASSLQGGQGMQTQYF. Here the CDR3 DNA reads TGTGCCAGCAGCTTACAGGGGGGACAGGGGATGCAGACCCAGTACTTC.

The chain carries TRBV7-3 and TRBJ2-1, with D maybe TRBD1 (6 bases). Germline values: CDR1 SGHTA, CDR2 FQGTGA. There are 16 residues in the CDR3. Between the trimmed V and J ends, which lost 4 bases and 0 bases, there was a span of 13 bases. CDR3 region: CASSYRQASSYNEQFF. In DNA form, the CDR3 reads TGTGCCAGCAGCTATCGACAGGCCAGCTCCTACAATGAGCAGTTCTTC.

J is TRBJ2-7 and V is TRBV7-9; the D is unclear. The CDR3 spans 13 residues. Trimming removed 1 base from V and 5 bases from J, with 9 bases in between. Germline V gene data show CDR1 as SEHNR and CDR2 as FQNEAQ (reference sequence). The CDR3 reads CASSLVGQDEQYF. The CDR3 DNA is TGTGCCAGCAGCTTAGTAGGTCAGGACGAGCAGTACTTC.

The rearrangement uses TRBV7-2 and TRBJ1-1; 9 nucleotides match TRBD1. This CDR3 contains 16 residues. Trimming at V came to 5 bases and at J to 1 base, leaving 8 bases not matched to a gene. Germline V CDR1 and CDR2: SGHTA, FQGNSA. CDR3 bases: TGTGCCAGCAGCCCGGGACAGGGAAATTGGAACACTGAAGCTTTCTTT. Translation: CASSPGQGNWNTEAFF.

The V gene is TRBV29-1, the J gene TRBJ2-1; D is perhaps TRBD2 (6 bases). V lost 5 bases and J lost 8, with 16 bases in between. Germline V CDR1 and CDR2: SQVTM, ANQGSEA. The CDR3 spans 13 residues. The CDR3 region is CSVLGGVNYEQFF. As DNA, the CDR3 is TGCAGCGTTTTAGGAGGGGTTAACTATGAGCAGTTCTTC.